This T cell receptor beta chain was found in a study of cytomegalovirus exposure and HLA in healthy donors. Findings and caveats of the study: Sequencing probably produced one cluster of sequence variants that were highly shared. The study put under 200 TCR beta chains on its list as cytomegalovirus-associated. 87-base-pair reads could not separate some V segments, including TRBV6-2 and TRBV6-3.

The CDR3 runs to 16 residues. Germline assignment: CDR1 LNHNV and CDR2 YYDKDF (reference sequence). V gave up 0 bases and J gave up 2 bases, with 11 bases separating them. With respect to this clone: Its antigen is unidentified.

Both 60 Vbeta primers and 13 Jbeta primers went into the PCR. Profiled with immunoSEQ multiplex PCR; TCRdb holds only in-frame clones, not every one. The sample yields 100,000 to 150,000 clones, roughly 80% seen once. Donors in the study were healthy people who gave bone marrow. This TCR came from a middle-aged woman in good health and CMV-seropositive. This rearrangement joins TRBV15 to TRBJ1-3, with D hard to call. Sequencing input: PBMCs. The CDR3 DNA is TGTGCCACCAGCAGAGACCGGAGCTTAGCTGGAAACACCATATATTTT. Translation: CATSRDRSLAGNTIYF. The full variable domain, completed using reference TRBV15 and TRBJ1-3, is DAMVIQNPRYQVTQFGKPVTLSCSQTLNHNVMYWYQQKSSQAPKLLFHYYDKDFNNEADTPDNFQSRRPNTSFCFLDIRSPGLGDTAMYLCATSRDRSLAGNTIYFGEGSWLTVV.